This T cell receptor beta chain was identified in a study of CXCR3-negative and CXCR3-positive naive CD8 T cells. Study-wide points: CXCR3-expressing naive cells carried TRB CDR3s more hydrophobic than those of CXCR3-negative naive cells. The study found comparably high diversity in both naive subsets and much lower diversity in memory CD8+ cells. Most assays were run on fresh PBMCs (CXCR3 expression partially decreased after cryopreservation).

5' RACE with UMI labels generated the TRB cDNA libraries. TCRdb re-called the 5' RACE reads and catalogs CDR3 proteins one per entry, DNA excluded. The sample table sets out some 150,000 distinct CDR3 sequences. There are 14 residues in the CDR3. Germline loops: CDR1 LNHDA, CDR2 SQIVND (reference sequence). As for this clonotype: What it binds is not known.

This TCR was sampled from a human donor in good health. Some clones in this sample may be carry-over from other donors' samples. This rearrangement joins TRBV19 to TRBJ2-7; the D call of TRBD2 rests on TCRdb alone, since no DNA is present to check it. The sequencing input was naive CXCR3+ CD8+ T cells from blood. Subset here: CD45RO-CCR7+CD27+CD95- naive CD8+ T cells expressing CXCR3 (TNR3+). Here the CDR3 reads CASSFTSGDYEQYF.